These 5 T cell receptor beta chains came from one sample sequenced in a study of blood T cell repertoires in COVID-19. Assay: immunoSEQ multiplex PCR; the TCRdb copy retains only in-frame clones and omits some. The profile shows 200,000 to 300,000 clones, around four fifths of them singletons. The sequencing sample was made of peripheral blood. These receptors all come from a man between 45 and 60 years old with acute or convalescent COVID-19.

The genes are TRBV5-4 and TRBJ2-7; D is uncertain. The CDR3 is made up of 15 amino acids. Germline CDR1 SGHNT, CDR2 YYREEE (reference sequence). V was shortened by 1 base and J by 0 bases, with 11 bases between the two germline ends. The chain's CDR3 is CASSLIKAGSYEQYF. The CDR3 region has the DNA TGTGCCAGCAGCTTGATCAAGGCAGGCTCCTACGAGCAGTACTTC.

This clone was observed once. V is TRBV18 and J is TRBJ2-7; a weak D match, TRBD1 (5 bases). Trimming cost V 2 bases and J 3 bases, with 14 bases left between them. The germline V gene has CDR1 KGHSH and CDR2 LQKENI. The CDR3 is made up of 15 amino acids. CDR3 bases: TGTGCCAGCTCACCAGGGGCCGCAACCCTCTACGAGCAGTACTTC. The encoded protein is CASSPGAATLYEQYF.

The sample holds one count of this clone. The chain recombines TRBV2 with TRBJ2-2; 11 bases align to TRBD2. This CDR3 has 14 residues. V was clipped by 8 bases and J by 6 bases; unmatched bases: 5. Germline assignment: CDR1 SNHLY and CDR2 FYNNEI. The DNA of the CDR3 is TGTGCCAGCTTTAGCGGGGGGGCCCCCGGGGAGCTGTTTTTT. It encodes CASFSGGAPGELFF.

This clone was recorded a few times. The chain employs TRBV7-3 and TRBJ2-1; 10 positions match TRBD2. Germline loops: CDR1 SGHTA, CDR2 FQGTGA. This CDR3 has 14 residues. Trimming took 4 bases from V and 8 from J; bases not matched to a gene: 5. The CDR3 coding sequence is TGTGCCAGCAGCTCTAGCGGGGGTTTGGATGAGCAGTTCTTC. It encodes CASSSSGGLDEQFF.

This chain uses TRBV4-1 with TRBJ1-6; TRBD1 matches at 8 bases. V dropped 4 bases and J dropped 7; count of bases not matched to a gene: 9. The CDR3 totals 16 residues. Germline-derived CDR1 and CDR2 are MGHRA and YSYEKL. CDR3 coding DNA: TGCGCCAGCAGCCCGGACCGGACAGGGTGGAATTCACCCCTCCACTTT. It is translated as CASSPDRTGWNSPLHF.